The entry that follows covers one TCR beta chain sequence. Antigen: not known. Clones were read by immunoSEQ multiplex PCR, and TCRdb kept only the in-frame ones, dropping some. The table has roughly 590,000 clones, just under 97% seen once. The sample comes from a study of shared clonotypes between healthy human individuals. Study findings and constraints: Non-shared clonotypes showed lower generation probabilities than clonotypes common to all four donors.

CD8 cells regarded as naive lacked CD45RO, were positively chosen for CCR7, and omitted terminally differentiated effector memory CD45RA+ cells. Donation came from healthy HIV-negative adults that had no recent acute infections or vaccinations. The CDR3 consists of 15 residues. The V end lost 4 bases, the J end lost 0 bases, and 10 bases lay between the germline ends. The germline CDR1 and CDR2 sequences are SGHRS and YFSETQ. V gene TRBV5-1 combines with J gene TRBJ2-2, with D uncertain. The TCR sequence derives from a woman between 25 and 40 years old in good health. Material: naive CD8+ T cells sorted from blood. This CDR3 is CASSREDPNTGELFF. DNA of the CDR3: TGCGCCAGCAGCCGAGAGGACCCGAACACCGGGGAGCTGTTTTTT.